Each of the 20 T cell receptor beta chains below was sequenced from the same sample in a study of T cell repertoires in cytomegalovirus infection. A single record per CDR3 protein comes from TCRdb applying MiXCR to the reads. The sample includes approximately 120,000 distinct CDR3 sequences, more than 30% of them seen just once. Their specific antigens are unknown. Sequenced here: CD8+ T cells from cultured PBMCs, sampled from culture after CMV antigen stimulation. The receptors originated from a human donor in good health (CMV status not recorded). Some clones in this sample may be carry-over from other donors' samples.

This clonotype was seen a few times. The V gene is TRBV6-5, the J gene TRBJ2-5, with TRBD2 identical over 8 bases. V shed 6 bases, J shed 5 bases, and the junction held 11 bases outside the gene matches. The CDR3 length is 15 residues. Germline CDR1 and CDR2: MNHEY and SVGAGI. CDR3 sequence: CASRPPGLDVETQYF. DNA of the CDR3: TGTGCCAGCAGGCCCCCGGGACTAGACGTTGAGACCCAGTACTTC.

The V call is TRBV20-1, the J call TRBJ2-3; 13 bases align to TRBD2. Germline V gene data show CDR1 as DFQATT and CDR2 as SNEGSKA (reference sequence). This CDR3 comprises 16 residues. V shed 0 bases and J 8 bases; nucleotides not matched to a gene: 8. In nucleotides, the CDR3 is TGCAGTGCTAGAGACCCAACTAGCGGGGGGGCCCGTACGCAGTATTTT. It specifies CSARDPTSGGARTQYF.

This clonotype came up a few times. The chain has TRBV12-3 or TRBV12-4 and TRBJ2-1; 10 positions match TRBD2. V dropped 8 bases and J dropped 10; count of bases not matched to a gene: 8. CDR3 length: 13 residues. CDR3 protein: CASSFTSGVEQFF. The CDR3 DNA reads as TGTGCCAGCTCCTTCACTAGCGGGGTCGAGCAGTTCTTC.

The sample holds a few counts of this clonotype. The chain couples TRBV12-3 or TRBV12-4 to TRBJ1-1; D is unresolved. With 4 bases removed from V and 7 bases from J, the gap between germline ends came to 19 bases. CDR3 size: 15 residues. The CDR3, as DNA: TGTGCCAGCAGTTCCCTCCTTGGCAGGAGTAGTGAAGCTTTCTTT. Translating gives CASSSLLGRSSEAFF.

This clonotype showed up just a few times. The genes are TRBV19 and TRBJ2-2; 10 positions agree with TRBD2. V dropped 0 bases and J dropped 1; count of bases not matched to a gene: 11. The CDR3 contains 20 residues. Germline CDR1 is LNHDA and CDR2 is SQIVND (reference sequence). The CDR3 DNA reads TGTGCCAGTAGTATAGAGGATCTCTCGTCTAGCGGGGGGAACACCGGGGAGCTGTTTTTT. Protein sequence: CASSIEDLSSSGGNTGELFF.

The V call is TRBV20-1, the J call TRBJ2-2, with 8 bases matching TRBD2. This CDR3 has 12 residues. Trimming at V came to 6 bases and at J to 6 bases, leaving 3 bases not matched to a gene. CDR1 and CDR2 from the germline V gene are DFQATT and SNEGSKA (reference sequence). In nucleotides, the CDR3 is TGCAGTGCCCCGGGACTAGCCGGGGAGCTGTTTTTT. It codes for CSAPGLAGELFF.

The genes are TRBV2 and TRBJ1-5; D might be TRBD1 (6 bases). Germline V CDR1 and CDR2: SNHLY, FYNNEI. Trimming left V 3 bases short and J 6 bases short, with 24 bases between. CDR3 size: 18 residues. The CDR3 loop reads CASSDPPMDSGRVQPQHF. Written as DNA, the CDR3 is TGTGCCAGCAGTGACCCCCCCATGGACAGCGGGCGCGTTCAGCCCCAGCATTTT.

The sample holds a few counts of this clonotype. The chain uses TRBV7-6 and TRBJ1-1, with TRBD1 as a possible D gene (6 bases). From germline, CDR1 is SGHVS and CDR2 FNYEAQ. The CDR3 consists of 15 residues. With 3 bases removed from V and 0 bases from J, the gap between germline ends came to 11 bases. CDR3 residues: CASSFDPGVNTEAFF. CDR3 sequence (DNA): TGTGCCAGCAGCTTCGACCCAGGGGTGAACACTGAAGCTTTCTTT.

The rearrangement joins TRBV6-1 to TRBJ2-7, with D tentatively TRBD1 (5 bases). This CDR3 is 14 amino acids long. Germline CDR1 and CDR2: MNHNS and SASEGT. V dropped 4 bases and J dropped 0 bases, with 10 bases sitting between them. The CDR3 nucleotides read TGTGCCAGCAGTGTCAGGGTCCCCTCCTACGAGCAGTACTTC. Translated, it gives CASSVRVPSYEQYF.

This chain joins TRBV19 and TRBJ1-1, with D tentatively TRBD1 (5 bases). Trimming cost V 9 bases and J 2 bases, with 19 bases left between them. Germline CDR1 reads LNHDA; CDR2 reads SQIVND (reference sequence). The CDR3 length is 15 residues. The chain's CDR3 is CASKHVPQGNTEAFF. CDR3 DNA: TGTGCCAGCAAACACGTCCCCCAGGGAAACACTGAAGCTTTCTTT.

The V and J genes are TRBV4-1 and TRBJ1-2; no reliable D call. CDR1 and CDR2 from the germline V gene are MGHRA and YSYEKL. Trimming removed 1 base at V and 8 bases at J, with 8 bases between. The length of the CDR3 is 12 residues. The CDR3 coding sequence is TGCGCCAGCAGCCAAGCCAGAGTCGGCTACACCTTC. Translation gives CASSQARVGYTF.

The rearrangement uses TRBV6-4 and TRBJ1-1; D unresolved. Trimming took off 2 bases at V and 5 bases at J, with 21 bases between the two ends. In germline, CDR1 is MRHNA, CDR2 SNTAGT. The length of the CDR3 is 17 residues. In DNA, the CDR3 is TGTGCCAGCAGTGACGTCCACAGCGACGTCCTTTTGACTGAAGCTTTCTTT. Translated: CASSDVHSDVLLTEAFF.

The V call is TRBV10-3, the J call TRBJ2-7, with D tentatively TRBD2 (5 bases). This CDR3 is 15 amino acids long. CDR1 and CDR2 from the germline V gene are ENHRY and SYGVKD. Deletions cut 2 bases from V and 5 bases from J, with 16 bases between. The CDR3 here is CAISESKGAVNEQYF. In DNA, the CDR3 is TGTGCCATCAGTGAGAGTAAGGGAGCGGTAAACGAGCAGTACTTC.

J is TRBJ1-6 and V is TRBV4-3; 7 bases align to TRBD1. Germline values: CDR1 LGHNA, CDR2 YSLEER. The CDR3 runs to 15 residues. The V gene end was trimmed by 0 bases and the J gene end by 9 bases; junction bases not matched to a gene: 5. CDR3 residues: CASSQDTGDGSPLHF. CDR3 bases: TGCGCCAGCAGCCAAGATACAGGGGATGGTTCACCCCTCCACTTT.

The V gene is TRBV2, the J gene TRBJ2-3, with TRBD2 identical over 9 bases. The germline V gene has CDR1 SNHLY and CDR2 FYNNEI. Trimming at V came to 6 bases and at J to 2 bases, leaving 6 bases not matched to a gene. CDR3 length: 15 residues. The CDR3 spells CASRSGGMITDTQYF. As DNA, the CDR3 is TGTGCCAGCAGGAGCGGGGGGATGATCACAGATACGCAGTATTTT.

A few counts support this clonotype. The V and J genes are TRBV7-9 and TRBJ2-1; 8 bases line up with TRBD2. Germline V gene lookup returns CDR1 SEHNR and CDR2 FQNEAQ (reference sequence). V gave up 5 bases and J gave up 4 bases; unmatched junction bases: 7. The CDR3 extends over 15 amino acids. CDR3 protein: CASSRFGGEYNEQFF. DNA of the CDR3: TGTGCCAGCAGCCGGTTCGGGGGGGAGTACAATGAGCAGTTCTTC.

This chain links TRBV12-3 or TRBV12-4 with TRBJ2-7; the match to TRBD1 covers 9 bases. V trimming: 6 bases; J trimming: 6 bases; junction bases outside the gene matches: 12. The CDR3 runs to 15 residues. The CDR3 DNA reads TGTGCCAGCAGCCCCACCGGGACAGGGTCCCGCGAGCAGTACTTC. Amino acid sequence: CASSPTGTGSREQYF.

This clonotype has more than one count but fewer than ten. The rearrangement uses TRBV19 and TRBJ1-5; no reliable D call. The germline V gene encodes CDR1 LNHDA and CDR2 SQIVND (reference sequence). This CDR3 is built from 17 residues. Trimming pared 3 bases from V and 0 bases from J, leaving 15 bases between. The CDR3 nucleotides are TGTGCCAGTAGTATCTCGGCGTACGACTATAGCAATCAGCCCCAGCATTTT. Residues: CASSISAYDYSNQPQHF. The whole variable domain, remainder taken from reference TRBV19 and TRBJ1-5, is DGGITQSPKYLFRKEGQNVTLSCEQNLNHDAMYWYRQDPGQGLRLIYYSQIVNDFQKGDIAEGYSVSREKKESFPLTVTSAQKNPTAFYLCASSISAYDYSNQPQHFGDGTRLSIL.

The V and J genes are TRBV6-5 and TRBJ2-7, with D possibly being TRBD2 (6 bases). Germline CDR1 and CDR2: MNHEY and SVGAGI. The CDR3 runs 13 residues. Trimming pared 7 bases from V and 6 bases from J, leaving 16 bases between. This CDR3 reads CASTGGAGREQYF. As DNA, the CDR3 is TGTGCCAGCACCGGCGGGGCAGGGCGCGAGCAGTACTTC.

This clonotype appeared once. V gene TRBV12-3 or TRBV12-4 combines with J gene TRBJ2-7, with D tentatively TRBD2 (6 bases). The CDR3 extends over 15 amino acids. Trimming removed 4 bases from V and 5 bases from J, with 18 bases in between. DNA for the CDR3: TGTGCCAGCAGTTCATTTACGGGGGAAGTCAACGAGCAGTACTTC. It specifies CASSSFTGEVNEQYF.